These T cell receptor beta chains were read from a single sample in a study of cytomegalovirus exposure and HLA in healthy donors. The data were produced by immunoSEQ multiplex PCR, yet TCRdb's version contains in-frame clones alone and is incomplete. The sample lists about 100,000 clones, 75% to 80% seen once, with roughly 9.1% in the top ten. The sample consisted of PBMCs. Every receptor here comes from a male donor in good health and CMV-seropositive. Each CDR3 is given with its conserved first and last residue. The D gene is left open where the match is weak. A clone size is listed for some rows: how often the clone was seen (once, few, many), or a class if it is expanded.

d_gene: .
j_gene: TRBJ2-2
abundance: .
v_gene: TRBV18
CDR3aa: CASSPFRQASTGELFF
CDR3nt: TGTGCCAGCTCACCTTTTCGACAGGCAAGCACCGGGGAGCTGTTTTTT

d_gene: TRBD1
j_gene: TRBJ2-7
abundance: .
v_gene: TRBV27
CDR3aa: CASRPGTVAGDYEQYF
CDR3nt: TGTGCCAGCAGGCCCGGGACAGTCGCAGGGGACTACGAGCAGTACTTC

d_gene: .
j_gene: TRBJ2-1
abundance: few
v_gene: TRBV30
CDR3aa: CAFGGAEAAYNEQFF
CDR3nt: TGTGCCTTTGGGGGGGCGGAGGCCGCCTACAATGAGCAGTTCTTC

d_gene: TRBD1
j_gene: TRBJ1-4
abundance: .
v_gene: TRBV9
CDR3aa: CASSAGQINEKLFF
CDR3nt: TGTGCCAGCAGCGCGGGACAGATTAATGAAAAACTGTTTTTT

d_gene: .
j_gene: TRBJ2-7
abundance: .
v_gene: TRBV7-2
CDR3aa: CASGPNDVGEQYF
CDR3nt: TGTGCCAGCGGCCCCAATGACGTCGGGGAGCAGTACTTC

d_gene: .
j_gene: TRBJ2-1
abundance: .
v_gene: TRBV5-1
CDR3aa: CASRQGDNNEQFF
CDR3nt: TGCGCCAGCAGACAGGGAGATAACAATGAGCAGTTCTTC

d_gene: TRBD1
j_gene: TRBJ2-5
abundance: .
v_gene: TRBV18
CDR3aa: CASSPTGQGGETQYF
CDR3nt: TGTGCCAGCTCACCAACGGGACAGGGAGGAGAGACCCAGTACTTC

d_gene: .
j_gene: TRBJ1-1
abundance: .
v_gene: TRBV25-1
CDR3aa: CASSESWRDRPNTEAFF
CDR3nt: TGTGCCAGCAGTGAATCATGGCGAGACAGACCGAACACTGAAGCTTTCTTT

d_gene: .
j_gene: TRBJ2-4
abundance: .
v_gene: TRBV5-6
CDR3aa: CASSLVATKNIQYF
CDR3nt: TGTGCCAGCAGCTTGGTAGCGACCAAAAACATTCAGTACTTC

d_gene: .
j_gene: TRBJ2-5
abundance: .
v_gene: TRBV5-4
CDR3aa: CASSLEPGASQETQYF
CDR3nt: TGTGCCAGCAGCTTGGAGCCAGGGGCCAGCCAAGAGACCCAGTACTTC

d_gene: .
j_gene: TRBJ1-4
abundance: .
v_gene: TRBV6-6
CDR3aa: CASIKRGPATNEKLFF
CDR3nt: TGTGCCAGCATCAAGCGGGGGCCTGCAACTAATGAAAAACTGTTTTTT

d_gene: TRBD1
j_gene: TRBJ2-2
abundance: .
v_gene: TRBV7-2
CDR3aa: CASSSGQGARELFF
CDR3nt: TGTGCCAGCAGCTCGGGACAGGGGGCCCGGGAGCTGTTTTTT

d_gene: .
j_gene: TRBJ2-7
abundance: .
v_gene: TRBV5-1
CDR3aa: CASSLVAGANYEQYF
CDR3nt: TGCGCCAGCAGCTTGGTTGCAGGGGCGAACTACGAGCAGTACTTC

d_gene: .
j_gene: TRBJ2-1
abundance: .
v_gene: TRBV9
CDR3aa: CASSVEGGIANEQFF
CDR3nt: TGTGCCAGCAGCGTAGAGGGCGGGATCGCGAATGAGCAGTTCTTC

d_gene: TRBD2
j_gene: TRBJ2-3
abundance: .
v_gene: TRBV7-9
CDR3aa: CASSLGLAGRTDTQYF
CDR3nt: TGTGCCAGCAGCTTAGGACTAGCGGGCCGCACAGATACGCAGTATTTT

d_gene: TRBD1
j_gene: TRBJ1-2
abundance: .
v_gene: TRBV6-9
CDR3aa: CASSSRGQHPPGYTF
CDR3nt: TGTGCCAGCAGTTCCCGGGGACAGCACCCCCCTGGCTACACCTTC

d_gene: .
j_gene: TRBJ2-3
abundance: .
v_gene: TRBV28
CDR3aa: CASTLGARVPDTQYF
CDR3nt: TGTGCCAGCACCCTAGGGGCCAGGGTCCCAGATACGCAGTATTTT

d_gene: TRBD2
j_gene: TRBJ2-1
abundance: .
v_gene: TRBV28
CDR3aa: CASRMPGLAGANEQFF
CDR3nt: TGTGCCAGCAGGATGCCGGGACTAGCGGGAGCCAATGAGCAGTTCTTC

d_gene: .
j_gene: TRBJ1-2
abundance: few
v_gene: TRBV7-9
CDR3aa: CASSFMAGDYGGYTF
CDR3nt: TGTGCCAGCAGCTTTATGGCAGGGGACTACGGTGGCTACACCTTC

d_gene: TRBD2
j_gene: TRBJ2-7
abundance: .
v_gene: TRBV4-3
CDR3aa: CASSQDSGTPSYEQYF
CDR3nt: TGCGCCAGCAGCCAAGACAGCGGGACCCCCTCCTACGAGCAGTACTTC

d_gene: .
j_gene: TRBJ1-3
abundance: .
v_gene: TRBV28
CDR3aa: CASSTPGLDFYF
CDR3nt: TGTGCCAGCAGTACGCCGGGACTAGATTTTTATTTT

d_gene: .
j_gene: TRBJ1-2
abundance: .
v_gene: TRBV6-6
CDR3aa: CASTGQALYGYTF
CDR3nt: TGTGCCAGCACAGGTCAGGCCCTCTATGGCTACACCTTC

d_gene: TRBD1
j_gene: TRBJ1-1
abundance: .
v_gene: TRBV5-1
CDR3aa: CASSLQTGMNTEAFF
CDR3nt: TGCGCCAGCAGCTTGCAGACAGGGATGAACACTGAAGCTTTCTTT

d_gene: TRBD1
j_gene: TRBJ2-6
abundance: .
v_gene: TRBV10-3
CDR3aa: CATRQGSGANVLTF
CDR3nt: TGTGCCACCAGACAGGGGTCTGGGGCCAACGTCCTGACTTTC

d_gene: .
j_gene: TRBJ2-3
abundance: .
v_gene: TRBV7-7
CDR3aa: CASSLGGTSTDTQYF
CDR3nt: TGTGCTAGCAGCTTAGGGGGGACTAGCACAGATACGCAGTATTTT

d_gene: .
j_gene: TRBJ2-2
abundance: .
v_gene: TRBV7-6
CDR3aa: CASSIQNAGELFF
CDR3nt: TGTGCCAGCAGCATCCAGAACGCCGGGGAGCTGTTTTTT

d_gene: TRBD2
j_gene: TRBJ2-3
abundance: few
v_gene: TRBV7-8
CDR3aa: CASSLPTSGRTVRPDTQYF
CDR3nt: TGTGCCAGCAGCCTCCCGACTAGCGGGAGGACAGTAAGGCCAGATACGCAGTATTTT

d_gene: .
j_gene: TRBJ2-5
abundance: .
v_gene: TRBV9
CDR3aa: CASSGSGKETQYF
CDR3nt: TGTGCCAGCAGCGGGAGCGGAAAAGAGACCCAGTACTTC

d_gene: TRBD1
j_gene: TRBJ2-5
abundance: few
v_gene: TRBV5-6
CDR3aa: CASSYPTGDPAQETQYF
CDR3nt: TGTGCCAGCAGCTATCCTACAGGGGACCCAGCCCAAGAGACCCAGTACTTC

d_gene: TRBD1
j_gene: TRBJ1-2
abundance: .
v_gene: TRBV27
CDR3aa: CASSIIPGQGLSGYTF
CDR3nt: TGTGCCAGCAGTATAATCCCGGGACAGGGTCTTTCTGGCTACACCTTC

d_gene: TRBD1
j_gene: TRBJ1-5
abundance: .
v_gene: TRBV28
CDR3aa: CASQTGFYQPQHF
CDR3nt: TGTGCCAGCCAGACAGGGTTTTATCAGCCCCAGCATTTT

d_gene: TRBD2
j_gene: TRBJ2-1
abundance: .
v_gene: TRBV6-5
CDR3aa: CASTRGGLYGQFF
CDR3nt: TGTGCCAGCACCCGGGGGGGACTTTACGGGCAGTTCTTC

d_gene: .
j_gene: TRBJ2-6
abundance: once
v_gene: TRBV6-1
CDR3aa: CASGRGHSGANVLTF
CDR3nt: TGTGCCAGCGGGAGAGGTCACTCTGGGGCCAACGTCCTGACTTTC

d_gene: TRBD2
j_gene: TRBJ2-1
abundance: .
v_gene: TRBV7-9
CDR3aa: CASSPGTSGIHNEQFF
CDR3nt: TGTGCCAGCAGCCCCGGGACTAGCGGGATACACAATGAGCAGTTCTTC

d_gene: TRBD2
j_gene: TRBJ2-1
abundance: .
v_gene: TRBV5-4
CDR3aa: CASSLVTGSGRNEQFF
CDR3nt: TGTGCCAGCAGCTTAGTAACGGGTAGCGGGAGGAATGAGCAGTTCTTC

d_gene: .
j_gene: TRBJ2-1
abundance: .
v_gene: TRBV11-1
CDR3aa: CASSSYGEAQFF
CDR3nt: TGTGCCAGCAGCTCCTATGGGGAGGCCCAGTTCTTC

d_gene: TRBD2
j_gene: TRBJ2-2
abundance: once
v_gene: TRBV27
CDR3aa: CASSKPLAGVGTGELFF
CDR3nt: TGTGCCAGCAGCAAACCTCTAGCGGGAGTCGGGACCGGGGAGCTGTTTTTT

d_gene: .
j_gene: TRBJ1-2
abundance: .
v_gene: TRBV28
CDR3aa: CASTRWGGAYGYTF
CDR3nt: TGTGCCAGCACCCGCTGGGGGGGGGCCTATGGCTACACCTTC

d_gene: TRBD1
j_gene: TRBJ2-2
abundance: .
v_gene: TRBV10-3
CDR3aa: CAISELGQGATGELFF
CDR3nt: TGTGCCATCAGTGAGCTGGGACAGGGAGCAACCGGGGAGCTGTTTTTT

d_gene: TRBD2
j_gene: TRBJ2-7
abundance: .
v_gene: TRBV5-8
CDR3aa: CASSLSGTSVYEQYF
CDR3nt: TGTGCCAGCAGCTTAAGCGGGACCTCTGTCTACGAGCAGTACTTC

d_gene: TRBD1
j_gene: TRBJ2-5
abundance: .
v_gene: TRBV15
CDR3aa: CATREGDRGRETQYF
CDR3nt: TGTGCCACCAGGGAAGGGGACAGGGGGCGGGAGACCCAGTACTTC

d_gene: .
j_gene: TRBJ2-1
abundance: .
v_gene: TRBV28
CDR3aa: CASSLMGGNHEQFF
CDR3nt: TGTGCCAGCAGTTTAATGGGGGGAAATCATGAGCAGTTCTTC

d_gene: TRBD1
j_gene: TRBJ2-3
abundance: .
v_gene: TRBV28
CDR3aa: CASSEGATQYF
CDR3nt: TGTGCCAGCAGTGAGGGGGCTACGCAGTATTTT

d_gene: TRBD1
j_gene: TRBJ1-2
abundance: .
v_gene: TRBV6-6
CDR3aa: CASRNHRQGADGYTF
CDR3nt: TGTGCCAGCAGAAACCACCGTCAGGGGGCAGATGGCTACACCTTC

d_gene: .
j_gene: TRBJ2-1
abundance: .
v_gene: TRBV29-1
CDR3aa: CSVGPSVHNEQFF
CDR3nt: TGCAGCGTTGGGCCTAGTGTACACAATGAGCAGTTCTTC

d_gene: TRBD2
j_gene: TRBJ2-7
abundance: .
v_gene: TRBV11-2
CDR3aa: CASSPRGTSGSEQYF
CDR3nt: TGTGCCAGCAGCCCCCGAGGGACTAGCGGGTCCGAGCAGTACTTC

d_gene: TRBD1
j_gene: TRBJ1-5
abundance: .
v_gene: TRBV19
CDR3aa: CASNRDSKNQPQHF
CDR3nt: TGTGCCAGTAACCGGGACAGCAAAAATCAGCCCCAGCATTTT

d_gene: .
j_gene: TRBJ1-1
abundance: .
v_gene: TRBV5-4
CDR3aa: CASSLAYKNTEAFF
CDR3nt: TGTGCCAGCAGCTTAGCGTATAAGAACACTGAAGCTTTCTTT

d_gene: .
j_gene: TRBJ2-1
abundance: few
v_gene: TRBV4-2
CDR3aa: CASSRSGSYNEQFF
CDR3nt: TGTGCCAGCAGCCGAAGCGGGTCTTACAATGAGCAGTTCTTC

d_gene: .
j_gene: TRBJ2-2
abundance: .
v_gene: TRBV28
CDR3aa: CASRGDTGELFF
CDR3nt: TGTGCCAGCAGGGGAGACACCGGGGAGCTGTTTTTT

d_gene: TRBD2
j_gene: TRBJ2-3
abundance: .
v_gene: TRBV5-1
CDR3aa: CASSATSGPTDTQYF
CDR3nt: TGCGCCAGCAGCGCCACTAGCGGACCCACAGATACGCAGTATTTT

d_gene: .
j_gene: TRBJ1-6
abundance: .
v_gene: TRBV28
CDR3aa: CASSFSLYNSPLHF
CDR3nt: TGTGCCAGCAGTTTCAGTCTGTATAATTCACCCCTCCACTTT

d_gene: .
j_gene: TRBJ2-3
abundance: .
v_gene: TRBV4-1
CDR3aa: CASSHPGSTDTQYF
CDR3nt: TGCGCCAGCAGCCACCCGGGTTCGACAGATACGCAGTATTTT

d_gene: .
j_gene: TRBJ2-7
abundance: .
v_gene: TRBV11-2
CDR3aa: CASSLMGESSYEQYF
CDR3nt: TGTGCCAGCAGCTTAATGGGCGAGAGCTCCTACGAGCAGTACTTC

d_gene: .
j_gene: TRBJ1-2
abundance: .
v_gene: TRBV7-9
CDR3aa: CASSLKGGDYGYTF
CDR3nt: TGTGCCAGCAGCTTAAAGGGCGGGGACTATGGCTACACCTTC

d_gene: .
j_gene: TRBJ1-1
abundance: .
v_gene: TRBV6-5
CDR3aa: CASSYGGTEAFF
CDR3nt: TGTGCCAGCAGTTATGGGGGGACTGAAGCTTTCTTT

d_gene: .
j_gene: TRBJ2-2
abundance: .
v_gene: TRBV5-4
CDR3aa: CASSLNRVGTGELFF
CDR3nt: TGTGCCAGCAGCTTGAACAGGGTGGGGACCGGGGAGCTGTTTTTT

d_gene: TRBD2
j_gene: TRBJ2-3
abundance: .
v_gene: TRBV7-2
CDR3aa: CASSWGLAADTQYF
CDR3nt: TGTGCCAGCAGCTGGGGACTAGCAGCGGATACGCAGTATTTT

d_gene: TRBD1
j_gene: TRBJ1-4
abundance: few
v_gene: TRBV30
CDR3aa: CAWSVLGQHEKLFF
CDR3nt: TGTGCCTGGAGTGTATTGGGACAGCATGAAAAACTGTTTTTT

d_gene: .
j_gene: TRBJ1-3
abundance: .
v_gene: TRBV6-1
CDR3aa: CASSEFFNRDSVENF
CDR3nt: TGTGCCAGCAGTGAGTTCTTTAATAGGGACTCAGTCGAAAATTTT